Shown below are 30 T cell receptor beta chains from a single sample sequenced in a study of CD8+ T cells in alopecia areata. RNA, once extracted, was reverse transcribed into cDNA for use as the sequencing template. Produced via immunoSEQ multiplex PCR; TCRdb's table is partial and in-frame only. The data contain approximately 150,000 clones, approximately 52% of them singletons. Described treatment: oral pan-JAK inhibitor, 5-10 mg twice daily. The input for sequencing was CD4+ T cells sorted from blood, taken at approximately week 60, from a patient treated with tofacitinib. These receptors all come from a human donor with alopecia areata.

The chain couples TRBV28 to TRBJ2-7, with D perhaps TRBD1 or TRBD2 (5 bases each). Looked up from germline, CDR1 is MDHEN and CDR2 is SYDVKM. The CDR3 has 14 residues. V was trimmed by 5 bases and J by 4 bases, leaving 15 bases between them. This chain's CDR3 is CASSNAGTAYEQYF. CDR3 sequence (DNA): TGTGCCAGCAGTAACGCCGGGACGGCGTACGAGCAGTACTTC.

This chain connects TRBV27 to TRBJ2-5; D unclear. The CDR3 covers 13 residues. The V end was cut by 8 bases, the J end by 3 bases, with 13 bases between. Per the germline V gene, CDR1 is MNHEY and CDR2 is SMNVEV (reference sequence). The CDR3 protein is CASPPGLKETQYF. The CDR3 DNA follows: TGTGCCAGCCCTCCGGGCCTAAAAGAGACCCAGTACTTC.

This sequence joins TRBV2 and TRBJ2-7; 12 positions match TRBD2. The CDR3 covers 15 residues. Germline CDR1 SNHLY, CDR2 FYNNEI. V gave up 6 bases and J gave up 5 bases; unmatched junction bases: 8. CDR3 loop: CASSLSSGGANEQYF. The CDR3 DNA sequence: TGTGCCAGCAGCTTATCTAGCGGGGGGGCCAACGAGCAGTACTTC.

The gene calls are TRBV7-3 and TRBJ1-6; perhaps TRBD1 as D (5 bases). Germline CDR1 SGHTA, CDR2 FQGTGA. V shed 4 bases and J shed 9 bases, with 16 bases lying between them. This CDR3 region has 15 residues. CDR3: CASSSLAGGSSPLHF. In DNA form, the CDR3 reads TGTGCCAGCAGCTCCCTGGCCGGGGGGAGTTCACCCCTCCACTTT.

This clone occurred a few times. V and J are TRBV6-1 and TRBJ1-1; D unresolved. Trimming left V 2 bases short and J 2 bases short, with 15 bases between. Germline V gives CDR1 MNHNS, CDR2 SASEGT. The CDR3 runs to 16 residues. CDR3 loop: CASSESAVTDNTEAFF. The CDR3 coding sequence is TGTGCCAGCAGTGAATCCGCGGTGACTGATAACACTGAAGCTTTCTTT.

This sequence joins TRBV11-2 and TRBJ2-7, with 10 bases aligning to TRBD1. V trimming: 1 base; J trimming: 3 bases; junction bases outside the gene matches: 3. From germline, CDR1 is SGHAT and CDR2 FQNNGV. There are 15 residues in the CDR3. The CDR3 nucleotides are TGTGCCAGCAGCTTAGGGACAGGGGGGTACTACGAGCAGTACTTC. Residues: CASSLGTGGYYEQYF.

This clone was observed once. The CDR3 DNA reads as TGTGCCAGCAGCCCGGGACAGGATCGAGCTAACTATGGCTACACCTTC. Residues: CASSPGQDRANYGYTF. The chain combines TRBV5-4 with TRBJ1-2; 8 nucleotides align to TRBD1. CDR3 length: 16 amino acids. Germline-derived CDR1 and CDR2 are SGHNT and YYREEE (reference sequence). Trimming took 4 bases from V and 0 from J; bases not matched to a gene: 8.

This clone was picked up a small number of times. V and J are TRBV7-9 and TRBJ2-5, with a weak D call TRBD1 (5 bases). The CDR3 length is 15 residues. Trimming cost V 8 bases and J 0 bases, with 16 bases left between them. Germline V gene lookup returns CDR1 SEHNR and CDR2 FQNEAQ (reference sequence). The CDR3 spells CASAADTWYQETQYF. DNA of the CDR3: TGTGCCAGCGCGGCGGACACTTGGTACCAAGAGACCCAGTACTTC.

This clone was seen only a few times. The gene calls are TRBV6-5 and TRBJ2-2; TRBD1 aligns across 8 bases. This CDR3 is built from 15 residues. Germline V gene lookup returns CDR1 MNHEY and CDR2 SVGAGI. The J segment lost 6 bases and the V segment lost 4 bases, leaving 7 bases of the junction unmatched. Here the CDR3 reads CASSSTGVGSGELFF. The CDR3 coding sequence is TGTGCCAGCAGTTCGACAGGGGTTGGGTCCGGGGAGCTGTTTTTT.

This clone appeared a few times. This chain uses TRBV25-1 with TRBJ1-5; the match to TRBD1 covers 7 bases. The CDR3 has 14 residues. CDR1 is MGHDK, CDR2 SYGVNS, per germline. Trimming at V came to 6 bases and at J to 4 bases, leaving 6 bases not matched to a gene. The CDR3 spells CASRQTGRNQPQHF. The CDR3 nucleotides are TGTGCCAGCAGACAGACAGGGCGGAATCAGCCCCAGCATTTT.

CDR3 residues: CASSLGGKADTEAFF. CDR3 coding DNA: TGTGCCAGCAGTTTGGGGGGTAAGGCGGACACTGAAGCTTTCTTT. The chain carries TRBV27 and TRBJ1-1; tentatively, D is TRBD1 (5 bases). CDR3 size: 15 residues. V was shortened by 3 bases and J by 3 bases, with 14 bases between the two germline ends. Germline CDR1 is MNHEY and CDR2 is SMNVEV (reference sequence).

The chain has TRBV29-1 and TRBJ2-7; D tentatively reads TRBD1 or TRBD2 (5 bases each). CDR3 length: 12 amino acids. Germline CDR1 is SQVTM and CDR2 is ANQGSEA. The V end lost 7 bases, the J end lost 5 bases, and 15 bases lay between the germline ends. The CDR3 here is CSGARGVDEQYF. In DNA, the CDR3 is TGCAGCGGGGCAAGGGGAGTAGACGAGCAGTACTTC.

The chain links TRBV4-1 to TRBJ2-5; the D gene is possibly TRBD1 (7 bases). From germline, CDR1 is MGHRA and CDR2 YSYEKL. V was pared by 2 bases and J by 4 bases, with 14 bases between. This CDR3 has 15 amino acids. The CDR3, as DNA: TGCGCCAGCAGCCAAACGCAGGGGGGAGGAGAGACCCAGTACTTC. Translation: CASSQTQGGGETQYF.

V usage is TRBV20-1 and J usage is TRBJ1-1, with D hard to call. V was trimmed by 4 bases and J by 1 base, leaving 4 bases between them. Germline CDR1 is DFQATT and CDR2 is SNEGSKA (reference sequence). The length of the CDR3 is 11 residues. The CDR3 here is CSATGNTEAFF. Written as DNA, the CDR3 is TGCAGTGCTACCGGGAACACTGAAGCTTTCTTT.

The chain recombines TRBV5-6 with TRBJ2-2; D gene uncertain. Trimming stripped 5 bases from V and 7 bases from J, with 9 bases between. The CDR3 loop spans 12 amino acids. The germline V gene has CDR1 SGHDT and CDR2 YYEEEE. The CDR3 nucleotides are TGTGCCAGCAGTCGCAATATCGGGGAGCTGTTTTTT. Its translation: CASSRNIGELFF.

The genes are TRBV6-5 and TRBJ2-6, with D possibly TRBD1 on 5 matching bases. This CDR3 has 15 amino acids. Germline CDR1 reads MNHEY; CDR2 reads SVGAGI. V shed 8 bases and J shed 0 bases, with 11 bases lying between them. Written as DNA, the CDR3 is TGTGCCAGCCAGGGTCTGGGCTCTGGGGCCAACGTCCTGACTTTC. Protein product: CASQGLGSGANVLTF.

The V and J genes are TRBV4-2 and TRBJ2-5; a weak D match, TRBD2 (5 bases). CDR1 is LGHNA and CDR2 is YNFKEQ in the germline V gene. The CDR3 sequence is 15 residues long. Trimming took off 0 bases at V and 0 bases at J, with 8 bases between the two ends. CDR3 sequence reads: CASSQESGNQETQYF. As DNA, the CDR3 is TGTGCCAGCAGCCAAGAGAGCGGTAACCAAGAGACCCAGTACTTC.

V is TRBV6-1 and J is TRBJ1-2, with 8 bases identical to TRBD1. Trimming took 7 bases from V and 3 from J; bases not matched to a gene: 1. Germline CDR1 and CDR2: MNHNS and SASEGT. There are 12 residues in the CDR3. CDR3 protein: CASTGQDYGYTF. CDR3 nucleotide sequence: TGTGCCAGCACGGGACAGGACTATGGCTACACCTTC.

The rearrangement joins TRBV9 to TRBJ2-5; the D gene is possibly TRBD1 (6 bases). The CDR3 runs to 14 residues. Trimming pared 4 bases from V and 2 bases from J, leaving 12 bases between. Germline-derived CDR1 and CDR2 are SGDLS and YYNGEE. In DNA form, the CDR3 reads TGTGCCAGCAGCCCCTATGGACAGCAAGAGACCCAGTACTTC. Residues: CASSPYGQQETQYF.

The rearrangement links TRBV5-1 to TRBJ2-3, with 12 bases identical to TRBD2. V gave up 2 bases and J gave up 1 base; unmatched junction bases: 5. Germline V gives CDR1 SGHRS, CDR2 YFSETQ. The CDR3 length is 17 residues. The CDR3 region has the DNA TGCGCCAGCAGCTTACTAGCGGGGGGTTCGCGCACAGATACGCAGTATTTT. It yields the protein CASSLLAGGSRTDTQYF. The full variable domain, with the rest looked up from reference TRBV5-1 and TRBJ2-3, is KAGVTQTPRYLIKTRGQQVTLSCSPISGHRSVSWYQQTPGQGLQFLFEYFSETQRNKGNFPGRFSGRQFSNSRSEMNVSTLELGDSALYLCASSLLAGGSRTDTQYFGPGTRLTVL.

This chain links TRBV23-1 with TRBJ2-5, with TRBD1 matching 7 bases. TRBV23-1 is an ORF; its function is uncertain. With V trimmed by 3 bases and J by 5 bases, 9 bases remained unmatched. The length of the CDR3 is 15 residues. The CDR3 nucleotides are TGCGCCAGCAGTCAGAACCACAGGGGATCGGAGACCCAGTACTTC. Translation: CASSQNHRGSETQYF.

The rearrangement uses TRBV7-8 and TRBJ2-3, with TRBD2 as a possible D gene (6 bases). The germline gives CDR1 SGHVS, CDR2 FQNEAQ. The CDR3 is 15 amino acids. V dropped 1 base and J dropped 7 bases, with 15 bases sitting between them. DNA of the CDR3: TGTGCCAGCAGCTTAGGTGCGGGGAAAATCAATACGCAGTATTTT. Its protein is CASSLGAGKINTQYF.

In this sample, this clone turned up a few times. The chain couples TRBV29-1 to TRBJ2-5, with D maybe TRBD2 (5 bases). This CDR3 spans 14 amino acids. From germline, CDR1 is SQVTM and CDR2 ANQGSEA. V lost 7 bases and J 4 bases, leaving 19 bases between the germline ends. The CDR3 loop is CSAPTLSGIETQYF. CDR3 nucleotides: TGCAGCGCTCCAACCCTTTCGGGAATAGAGACCCAGTACTTC.

The V and J genes are TRBV18 and TRBJ2-3, with D hard to call. This CDR3 is 15 amino acids long. V was clipped by 0 bases and J by 0 bases, with 7 bases between them. Germline-derived CDR1 and CDR2 are KGHSH and LQKENI. Written as DNA, the CDR3 is TGTGCCAGCTCACCACCGATCCGTAGCACAGATACGCAGTATTTT. This encodes CASSPPIRSTDTQYF.

The V and J genes are TRBV27 and TRBJ1-1; a weak D match, TRBD1 (5 bases). There are 15 residues in the CDR3. The V and J ends lost 2 bases and 3 bases respectively, with 13 bases between them. The germline CDR1 and CDR2 sequences are MNHEY and SMNVEV (reference sequence). The CDR3 here is CASSLRPQGYTEAFF. Here the CDR3 DNA reads TGTGCCAGCAGTTTAAGGCCCCAGGGCTACACTGAAGCTTTCTTT.

This rearrangement joins TRBV6-6 to TRBJ2-1; 13 nucleotides align to TRBD2. V lost 5 bases, J lost 9 bases, and 7 bases stayed unmatched. The CDR3 consists of 15 residues. Germline V lookup: CDR1 MNHNY, CDR2 SVGAGI (reference sequence). CDR3 protein: CASSPAGTSGVEQFF. The CDR3 DNA reads as TGTGCCAGCAGTCCGGCCGGGACTAGCGGGGTTGAGCAGTTCTTC.

The chain uses TRBV13 and TRBJ1-4; the D is unclear. The germline gives CDR1 PRHDT, CDR2 FYEKMQ (reference sequence). The CDR3 length is 14 residues. V lost 5 bases and J 8 bases, leaving 15 bases between the germline ends. CDR3 sequence (DNA): TGTGCCAGCAGCCGCGGTGTGGAGAGGGAAAAACTGTTTTTT. Its protein is CASSRGVEREKLFF. Full variable domain (missing parts from reference TRBV13 and TRBJ1-4): AAGVIQSPRHLIKEKRETATLKCYPIPRHDTVYWYQQGPGQDPQFLISFYEKMQSDKGSIPDRFSAQQFSDYHSELNMSSLELGDSALYFCASSRGVEREKLFFGSGTQLSVL.

This clone has just a few counts. This sequence joins TRBV11-2 and TRBJ2-2; 7 bases agree with TRBD2. In germline, CDR1 is SGHAT, CDR2 FQNNGV. The CDR3 runs 15 residues. Trimming took 6 bases from V and 6 from J; bases not matched to a gene: 10. CDR3 coding DNA: TGTGCCAGCAGGATCGGACCGAGCGGGGCCGGGGAGCTGTTTTTT. Amino acids: CASRIGPSGAGELFF.

This clone was observed a handful of times. The genes are TRBV29-1 and TRBJ1-1, with a tentative D call TRBD1 (5 bases). V dropped 6 bases and J dropped 5 bases, with 16 bases sitting between them. Germline CDR1 SQVTM, CDR2 ANQGSEA. This CDR3 has 13 amino acids. This chain's CDR3 is CSVEIGVGTEAFF. The DNA for the CDR3 is TGCAGCGTCGAGATAGGGGTGGGGACTGAAGCTTTCTTT.

This clone was observed a single time. J is TRBJ2-3 and V is TRBV7-9, with unresolved D. The CDR3 contains 12 residues. The V end lost 5 bases, the J end lost 4 bases, and 7 bases lay between the germline ends. The V gene's germline CDR1 is SEHNR and CDR2 FQNEAQ (reference sequence). The DNA of the CDR3 is TGTGCCAGCAGCCCTACTTCAGATACGCAGTATTTT. This sequence encodes CASSPTSDTQYF.